The next 4 T cell receptor beta chains were all read from a single sample in a study of Ad26.COV2.S vaccination and SARS-CoV-2 variants. Treatment reported: some 20 received Ad26.COV2.S at low or high dose, single or two shots; several received placebo; per-sample allocation not given. The investigators took samples on day 63 after the first vaccine or placebo injection. Clones were sequenced by immunoSEQ multiplex PCR, and TCRdb holds only the in-frame ones, with some missing. Of approximately 240,000 clones listed, over 75% were seen once; the top ten hold about 10%. The starting material was peripheral blood, obtained in a trial of Ad26.COV2.S vaccine versus placebo. These TCRs come from a person between 18 and 60 years old who received the Ad26.COV2.S COVID-19 vaccine or a placebo.

This clone was seen at least ten times. V is TRBV19 and J is TRBJ2-1, with D perhaps given as TRBD1 or TRBD2 (6 bases each). Looked up from germline, CDR1 is LNHDA and CDR2 is SQIVND (reference sequence). The V end lost 5 bases, the J end lost 3 bases, and 11 bases lay between the germline ends. The CDR3 is 14 residues long. The CDR3 loop reads CASSWRGNYNEQFF. In DNA form, the CDR3 reads TGTGCCAGTAGTTGGAGGGGGAACTACAATGAGCAGTTCTTC.

The CDR3 DNA reads TGTGCCAGCAGCCAAGATAGACAAGGCTGTATAGTGAGGGGCTACACCTTC. This sequence encodes CASSQDRQGCIVRGYTF. V is TRBV3-1 (or the pseudogene TRBV3-2) and J is TRBJ1-2; no reliable D call. CDR3 size: 17 residues. Germline V CDR1 and CDR2: LGHDT, YNNKEL (reference sequence). Trimming left V 0 bases short and J 8 bases short, with 22 bases between.

The gene calls are TRBV28 and TRBJ1-4; 7 nucleotides line up with TRBD1. There are 16 residues in the CDR3. The trim removed 5 bases at V and 7 bases at J, leaving 13 bases unmatched. In germline, CDR1 is MDHEN, CDR2 SYDVKM. In nucleotides, the CDR3 is TGTGCCAGCAGTACCCCCCTGACAGGGATAGGTGAAAAACTGTTTTTT. This sequence encodes CASSTPLTGIGEKLFF. Combining the CDR3 with reference TRBV28 and TRBJ1-4 gives the whole variable domain DVKVTQSSRYLVKRTGEKVFLECVQDMDHENMFWYRQDPGLGLRLIYFSYDVKMKEKGDIPEGYSVSREKKERFSLILESASTNQTSMYLCASSTPLTGIGEKLFFGSGTQLSVL.

V is TRBV10-3 and J is TRBJ1-2; 8 positions agree with TRBD1. This CDR3 is 14 amino acids long. J gave up 2 bases and V 11 bases, and 10 bases lay outside the gene matches. Germline lookup yields CDR1 ENHRY and CDR2 SYGVKD. CDR3 residues: CALGTQGANYGYTF. CDR3 coding DNA: TGTGCCCTCGGCACGCAGGGGGCAAACTATGGCTACACCTTC.